A single T cell receptor (beta chain) is shown here with its context. Its antigen is currently not known. Qualities for individual bases were not recorded, and no much larger clone is one base off. V is cut by 6 bases and J by 2 bases, and the space between the germline ends is 14 bases. Reading the germline V gene (reference sequence) gives CDR1 MNHEY and CDR2 SMNVEV. The CDR3 spans 15 residues, from the cysteine through the phenylalanine. Kept here is only the CDR3 DNA, which spans 45 bases and is read in frame from base 1. The CDR3 regions of human TCRbeta chains were subjected to immunosequencing. The paper's processing steps were these. Repertoire TCRs were checked for matches against a reference library of SARS-CoV-2-specific TCRs that had been generated using the MIRA antigen-specificity platform. Breadth meant the fraction of unique TCRs that were SARS-CoV-2-associated, whereas depth meant the fraction of total T cells that were SARS-CoV-2-associated. Using the MIRA data, each spike-specific TCR was assigned both to the spike region to which the TCR was reactive and to a CD4 or CD8 class. Log10-transformed breadth and depth values were compared by one-way ANOVA with Sidak's multiple comparisons tests. The table comes from immuneACCESS by way of TCRdb, which keeps in-frame sequences with V and J called. Part of the clones is missing from these tables; in studies checked, under half for an unresolved V gene and the rest for unknown reasons. The V and J calls and the clone size are those of that table, but D and trimming were determined from the DNA. A total of 190,000 or so clones appear in this sample, approximately 94% of them only once. The ten largest clones take up over 0.95% of the sample.

The label giving this sample's time point can be read as: about 28 days (+/-7) after the second vaccine dose. AZD1222 recipients given second doses at about 4 weeks or at about 12 weeks were pooled, since spike-specific TCR depth and breadth were not found to differ between the two schedules. Vaccinee samples were obtained from the UK trials COV001 and COV002, which included a single-blind randomized controlled phase 2/3 trial of AZD1222 (ChAdOx1 nCoV-19) in healthy adults. Trial participant PBMC samples were collected at day 0 and day 28 after the second dose for TCRbeta chain sequencing. These data are taken from a study of T cell responses to AZD1222 COVID-19 vaccine listed by TCRdb under 2021. With regard to the full study: A total of 233 trial participants underwent TCR sequencing, of whom about 200 had received two doses of AZD1222 and around 25 had received two doses of the MenACWY control vaccine. Enrollment into the trials was organized by age into subgroups of 18-55, 56-69 and 70-plus years, and those subgroups contained approximately 150, 30 and 60 TCR-sequenced participants, respectively. Overall study outcomes, separate from this receptor: The whole spike protein was spanned by vaccine-associated CD4 TCRs, and dominant responses were seen in regions 160-218 and 743-854. Reportedly, close to half of the unique spike-specific TCRs recognized epitopes lying outside the regions that are mutated in the B.1.351 and B.1.1.7 variants. Only a handful of AZD1222 recipients were SARS-CoV-2 seropositive at baseline, limiting conclusions about previously exposed vaccinees. Spike-specific TCR breadth and depth rose significantly after two AZD1222 doses compared with day 0 and with MenACWY recipients. Because no day 14 peak-response samples were available, repertoires were characterized only after the peak T cell response. In the small 56-69-year group, the increase in depth fell short of significance, most likely because of low power. Most participants were white British and females outnumbered males, and the authors suggested that clonal diversity may have been underestimated.

The rearrangement joined TRBV27 to TRBJ2-1, with an unclear D gene assignment. This clonotype was sampled from an adult who received the AZD1222 COVID-19 vaccine. Material: peripheral blood, obtained 28 days after the second AZD1222 dose. The nucleotides read TGTGCCAGCAGACCTACGTGGGCTGCCTACAATGAGCAGTTCTTC. It specifies CASRPTWAAYNEQFF.